According to its frequency, the clone carrying this T cell receptor (beta chain) is medium-sized. Its target is unknown. This specimen comes from a study of CXCR3-negative and CXCR3-positive naive CD8 T cells. The TRB cDNA libraries were prepared by 5' RACE with UMI labels. TCRdb re-called the 5' RACE reads, yielding one record per CDR3 amino acid sequence without DNA. The sample spans several thousand distinct CDR3 sequences; the ten largest clones claim more than 1%. Germline V gene sequence: CDR1 SGHTA, CDR2 FQGNSA. The CDR3 spans 15 residues. Notes on the study in general: Fresh PBMCs served for most assays, and CXCR3 expression fell partially after cryopreservation. High diversity, comparable across both naive subsets, contrasted with much lower diversity in memory CD8+ cells. Against CXCR3-negative naive cells, CXCR3-positive naive cells showed more hydrophobic TRB CDR3s. Within a donor, both naive subsets shared TRBV-TRBJ usage, unlike memory cells.

The sequenced material came from naive CXCR3+ CD8+ T cells from blood. Subset of the sample: CD45RO-CCR7+CD27+CD95- naive CD8+ T cells expressing CXCR3 (TNR3+). The gene calls are TRBV7-2 and TRBJ1-1; TCRdb designates TRBD1, a call that cannot be tested without DNA. This clonotype was obtained from a human donor in good health. Some clones in this sample may be carry-over from other donors' samples. The CDR3 region is CASSSYDRENTEAFF.